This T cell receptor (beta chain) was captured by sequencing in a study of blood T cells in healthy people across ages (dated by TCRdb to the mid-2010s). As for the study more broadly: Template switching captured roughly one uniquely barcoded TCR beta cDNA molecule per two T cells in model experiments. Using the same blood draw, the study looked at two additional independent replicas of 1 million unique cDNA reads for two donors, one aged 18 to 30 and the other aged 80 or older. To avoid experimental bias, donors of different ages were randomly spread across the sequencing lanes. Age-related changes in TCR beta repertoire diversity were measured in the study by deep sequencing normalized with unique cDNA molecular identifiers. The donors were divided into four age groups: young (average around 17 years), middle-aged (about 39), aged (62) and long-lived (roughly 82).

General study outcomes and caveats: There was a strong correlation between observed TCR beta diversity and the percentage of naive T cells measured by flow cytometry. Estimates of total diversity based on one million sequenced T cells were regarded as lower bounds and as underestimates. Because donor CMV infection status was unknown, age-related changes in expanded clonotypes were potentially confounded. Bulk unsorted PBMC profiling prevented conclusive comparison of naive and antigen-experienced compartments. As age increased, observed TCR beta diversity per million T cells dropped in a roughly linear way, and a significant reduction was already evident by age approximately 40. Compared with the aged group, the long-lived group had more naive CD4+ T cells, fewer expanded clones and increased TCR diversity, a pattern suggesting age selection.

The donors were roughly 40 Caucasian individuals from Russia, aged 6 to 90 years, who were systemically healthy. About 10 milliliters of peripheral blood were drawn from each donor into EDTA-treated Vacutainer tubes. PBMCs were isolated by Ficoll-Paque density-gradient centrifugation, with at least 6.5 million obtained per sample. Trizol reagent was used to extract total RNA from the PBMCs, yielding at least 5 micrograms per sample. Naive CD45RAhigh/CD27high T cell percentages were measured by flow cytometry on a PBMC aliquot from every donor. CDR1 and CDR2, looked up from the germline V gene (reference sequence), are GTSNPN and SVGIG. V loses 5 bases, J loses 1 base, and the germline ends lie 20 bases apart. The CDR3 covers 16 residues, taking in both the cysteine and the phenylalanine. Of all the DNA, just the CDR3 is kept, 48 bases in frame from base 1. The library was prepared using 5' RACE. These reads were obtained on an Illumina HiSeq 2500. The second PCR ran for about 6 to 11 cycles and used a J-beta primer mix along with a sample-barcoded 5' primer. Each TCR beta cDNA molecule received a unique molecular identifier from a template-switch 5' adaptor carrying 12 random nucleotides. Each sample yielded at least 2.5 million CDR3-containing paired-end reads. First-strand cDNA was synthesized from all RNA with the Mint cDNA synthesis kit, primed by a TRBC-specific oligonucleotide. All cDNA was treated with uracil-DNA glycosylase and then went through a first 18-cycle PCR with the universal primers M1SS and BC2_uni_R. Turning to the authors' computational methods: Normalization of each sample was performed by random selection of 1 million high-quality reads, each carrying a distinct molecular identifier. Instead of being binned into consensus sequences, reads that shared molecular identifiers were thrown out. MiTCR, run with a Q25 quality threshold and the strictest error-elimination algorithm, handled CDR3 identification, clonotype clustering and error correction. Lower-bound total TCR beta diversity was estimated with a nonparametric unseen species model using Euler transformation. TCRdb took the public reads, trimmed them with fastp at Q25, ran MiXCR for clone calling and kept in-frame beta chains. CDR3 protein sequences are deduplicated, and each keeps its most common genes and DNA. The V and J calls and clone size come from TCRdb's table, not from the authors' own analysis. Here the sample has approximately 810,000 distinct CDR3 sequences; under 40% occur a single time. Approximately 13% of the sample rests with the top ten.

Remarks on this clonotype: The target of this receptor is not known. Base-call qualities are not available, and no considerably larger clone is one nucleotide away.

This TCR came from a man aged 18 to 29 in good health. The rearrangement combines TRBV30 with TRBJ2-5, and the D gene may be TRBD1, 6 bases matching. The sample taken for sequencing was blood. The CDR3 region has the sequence CAWAPLVGAFQETQYF. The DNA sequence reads TGTGCCTGGGCCCCCCTTGTGGGGGCCTTCCAAGAGACCCAGTACTTC.